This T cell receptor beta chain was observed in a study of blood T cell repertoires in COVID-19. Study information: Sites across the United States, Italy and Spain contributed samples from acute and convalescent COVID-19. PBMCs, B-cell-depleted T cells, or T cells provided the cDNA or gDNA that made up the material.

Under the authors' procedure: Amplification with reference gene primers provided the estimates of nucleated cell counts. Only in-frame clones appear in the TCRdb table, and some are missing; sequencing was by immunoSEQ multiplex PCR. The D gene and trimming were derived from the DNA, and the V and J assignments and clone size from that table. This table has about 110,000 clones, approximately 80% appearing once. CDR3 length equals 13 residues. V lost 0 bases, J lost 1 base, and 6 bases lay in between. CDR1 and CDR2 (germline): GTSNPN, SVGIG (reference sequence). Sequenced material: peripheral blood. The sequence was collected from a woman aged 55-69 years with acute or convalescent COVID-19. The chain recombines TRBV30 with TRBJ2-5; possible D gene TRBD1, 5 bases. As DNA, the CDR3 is TGTGCCTGGAGTGTAACAGGCCAAGAGACCCAGTACTTC. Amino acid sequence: CAWSVTGQETQYF.